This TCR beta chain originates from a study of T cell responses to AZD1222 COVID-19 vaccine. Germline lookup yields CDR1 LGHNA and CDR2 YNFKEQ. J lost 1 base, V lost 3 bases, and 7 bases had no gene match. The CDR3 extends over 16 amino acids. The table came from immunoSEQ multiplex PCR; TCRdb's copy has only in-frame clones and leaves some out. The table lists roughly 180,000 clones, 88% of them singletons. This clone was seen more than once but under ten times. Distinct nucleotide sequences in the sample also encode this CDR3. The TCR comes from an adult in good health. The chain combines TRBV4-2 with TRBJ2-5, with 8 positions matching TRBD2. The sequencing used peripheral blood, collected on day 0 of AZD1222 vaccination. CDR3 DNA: TGTGCCAGCAGCCATACCCTACTAGCGGCCCAAGAGACCCAGTACTTC. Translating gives CASSHTLLAAQETQYF.